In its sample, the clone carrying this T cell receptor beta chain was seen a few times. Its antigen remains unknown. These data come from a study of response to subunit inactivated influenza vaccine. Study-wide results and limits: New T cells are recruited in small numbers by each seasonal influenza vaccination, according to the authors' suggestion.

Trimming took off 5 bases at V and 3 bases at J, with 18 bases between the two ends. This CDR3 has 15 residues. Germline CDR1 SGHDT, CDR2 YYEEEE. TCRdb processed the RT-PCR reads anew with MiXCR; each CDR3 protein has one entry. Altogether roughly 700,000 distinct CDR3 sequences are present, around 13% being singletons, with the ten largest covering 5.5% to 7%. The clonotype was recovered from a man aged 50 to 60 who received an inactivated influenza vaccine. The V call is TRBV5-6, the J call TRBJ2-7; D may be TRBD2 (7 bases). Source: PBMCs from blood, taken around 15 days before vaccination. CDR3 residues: CASSKGGAIYYEQYF. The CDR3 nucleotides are TGTGCCAGCAGTAAAGGGGGGGCTATCTACTACGAGCAGTACTTC. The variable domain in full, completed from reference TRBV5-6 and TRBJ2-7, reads DAGVTQSPTHLIKTRGQQVTLRCSPKSGHDTVSWYQQALGQGPQFIFQYYEEEERQRGNFPDRFSGHQFPNYSSELNVNALLLGDSALYLCASSKGGAIYYEQYFGPGTRLTVT.